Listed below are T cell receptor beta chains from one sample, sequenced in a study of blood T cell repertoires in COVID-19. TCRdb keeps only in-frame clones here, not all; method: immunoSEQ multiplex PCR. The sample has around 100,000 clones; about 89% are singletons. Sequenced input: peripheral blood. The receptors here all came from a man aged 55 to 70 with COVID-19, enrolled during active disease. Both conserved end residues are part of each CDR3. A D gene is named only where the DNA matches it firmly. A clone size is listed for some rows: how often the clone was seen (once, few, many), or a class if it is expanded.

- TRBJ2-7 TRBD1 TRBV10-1 CASSSGTALYEQYF TGCGCCAGCAGCTCCGGGACAGCCCTCTACGAGCAGTACTTC
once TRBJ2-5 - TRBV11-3 CASSLGNRETQYF TGTGCCAGCAGCTTGGGCAACCGGGAGACCCAGTACTTC
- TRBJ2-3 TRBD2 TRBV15 CATSRDLALAGDTQYF TGTGCCACCAGCAGAGATCTCGCGCTAGCGGGAGATACGCAGTATTTT
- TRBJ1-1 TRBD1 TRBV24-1 CATRNRGGNEAFF TGTGCCACCAGAAACAGGGGCGGCAATGAAGCTTTCTTT
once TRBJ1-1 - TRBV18 CASSQSQGRSTEAFF TGTGCCAGCTCGCAATCACAGGGAAGGTCCACTGAAGCTTTCTTT
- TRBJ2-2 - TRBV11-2 CASSLDLRGELFF TGTGCCAGCAGCTTAGACTTGCGCGGGGAGCTGTTTTTT
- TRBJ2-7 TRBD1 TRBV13 CASSPGQGSSYEQYF TGTGCCAGCAGCCCCGGACAGGGGAGCTCCTACGAGCAGTACTTC
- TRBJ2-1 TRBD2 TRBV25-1 CASETSGRVDEQFF TGTGCCAGCGAAACTAGCGGGCGGGTGGATGAGCAGTTCTTC
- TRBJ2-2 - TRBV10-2 CASSEQYSGELFF TGCGCCAGCAGTGAGCAGTATTCCGGGGAGCTGTTTTTT
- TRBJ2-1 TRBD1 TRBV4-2 CASSQPGQGVNEQFF TGTGCCAGCAGCCAACCGGGACAGGGGGTCAATGAGCAGTTCTTC
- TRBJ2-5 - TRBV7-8 CASSSDGRGETQYF TGTGCCAGCAGCTCGGATGGCAGGGGAGAGACCCAGTACTTC
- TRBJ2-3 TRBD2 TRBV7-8 CASNVVGAGPTDTQYF TGTGCCAGCAACGTCGTTGGAGCGGGACCCACAGATACGCAGTATTTT
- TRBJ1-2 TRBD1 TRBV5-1 CASSLAGQGATPSLDGYTF TGCGCCAGCAGCTTGGCCGGGCAGGGGGCAACCCCAAGTTTGGATGGCTACACCTTC
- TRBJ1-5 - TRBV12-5 CASGLVPMGTHSNQPQHF TGTGCTAGTGGTTTGGTACCTATGGGGACACATAGCAATCAGCCCCAGCATTTT
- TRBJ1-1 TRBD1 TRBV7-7 CASSPLQTGRTEAFF TGTGCCAGCAGCCCACTTCAGACAGGGCGGACTGAAGCTTTCTTT
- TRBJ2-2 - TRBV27 CASSSRYNTGELFF TGTGCCAGCAGTTCCAGGTATAACACCGGGGAGCTGTTTTTT
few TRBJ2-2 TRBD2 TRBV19 CASSRLAGSNTGELFF TGTGCCAGTAGTAGACTAGCGGGATCGAACACCGGGGAGCTGTTTTTT
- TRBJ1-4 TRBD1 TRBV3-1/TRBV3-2 CASSSGTANEKLFF TGTGCCAGCAGCTCCGGGACAGCCAATGAAAAACTGTTTTTT
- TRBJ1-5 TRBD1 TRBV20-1 CSASDRGDHQPQHF TGCAGTGCTAGTGACAGGGGGGACCATCAGCCCCAGCATTTT
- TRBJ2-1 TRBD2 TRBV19 CASKGRGASSYNEQFF TGTGCCAGTAAAGGGCGGGGGGCAAGCTCCTACAATGAGCAGTTCTTC
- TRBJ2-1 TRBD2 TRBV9 CASSASGRIGEQFF TGTGCCAGCAGCGCTAGCGGGAGGATAGGTGAGCAGTTCTTC
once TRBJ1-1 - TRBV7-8 CASSLVSSGGNTEAFF TGTGCCAGCAGCTTAGTATCTTCCGGGGGGAACACTGAAGCTTTCTTT
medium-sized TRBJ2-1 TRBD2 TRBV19 CASSSLREGRDEQFF TGTGCCAGTAGTAGTCTGCGGGAGGGCCGGGATGAGCAGTTCTTC
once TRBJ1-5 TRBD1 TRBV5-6 CASSNRGLGHNQPQHF TGTGCCAGCAGCAACAGGGGTCTTGGGCACAATCAGCCCCAGCATTTT
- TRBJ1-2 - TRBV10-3 CAISEFLDRNYGYTF TGTGCCATCAGTGAGTTTCTGGACAGAAACTATGGCTACACCTTC
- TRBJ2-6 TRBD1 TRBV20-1 CSASLQGAFGANVLTF TGCAGTGCTAGTTTACAGGGGGCTTTTGGGGCCAACGTCCTGACTTTC
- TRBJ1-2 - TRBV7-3 CASSPTGSLGGYTF TGTGCCAGCAGTCCAACAGGGTCACTCGGGGGCTACACCTTC
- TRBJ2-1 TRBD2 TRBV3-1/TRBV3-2 CASSVTSGRTYNEQFF TGTGCCAGCAGCGTGACTAGCGGGAGAACCTACAATGAGCAGTTCTTC
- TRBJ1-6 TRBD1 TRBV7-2 CASRRTGLIYNSPLHF TGTGCCAGCAGAAGGACAGGGCTGATCTATAATTCACCCCTCCACTTT
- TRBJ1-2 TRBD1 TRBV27 CASSLRPTGDYGYTF TGTGCCAGCAGTTTAAGACCGACAGGGGATTATGGCTACACCTTC
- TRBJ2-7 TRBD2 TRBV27 CASKYGGTSGTYEQYF TGTGCCAGTAAATACGGGGGGACTAGCGGGACCTACGAGCAGTACTTC
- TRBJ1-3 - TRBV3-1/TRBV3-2 CASSPGSQGNTIYF TGTGCCAGCAGTCCCGGGAGCCAAGGAAACACCATATATTTT
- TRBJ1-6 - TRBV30 CAWSSRLNSPLHF TGTGCCTGGAGTTCTAGGTTGAATTCACCCCTCCACTTT
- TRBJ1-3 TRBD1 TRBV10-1 CASSESTGEVGNTIYF TGCGCCAGCAGTGAGTCGACAGGGGAGGTCGGGAACACCATATATTTT
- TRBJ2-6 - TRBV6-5 CASSYIQTQGANVLTF TGTGCCAGCAGTTACATACAAACCCAAGGGGCCAACGTCCTGACTTTC
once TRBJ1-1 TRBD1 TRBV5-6 CASSFSGTGLNTEAFF TGTGCCAGCAGCTTTTCCGGGACAGGGTTGAACACTGAAGCTTTCTTT
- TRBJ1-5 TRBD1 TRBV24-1 CATRQGSNQPQHF TGTGCCACAAGACAGGGGAGCAATCAGCCCCAGCATTTT
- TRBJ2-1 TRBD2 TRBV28 CAGRASGAENEQFF TGTGCCGGACGGGCTAGCGGGGCCGAAAATGAGCAGTTCTTC
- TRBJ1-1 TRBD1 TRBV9 CASSPHPDRGSEAFF TGTGCCAGCAGCCCCCATCCGGACAGGGGGTCTGAAGCTTTCTTT
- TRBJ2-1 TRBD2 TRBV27 CATRLADYNEQFF TGTGCCACTCGACTAGCGGATTACAATGAGCAGTTCTTC
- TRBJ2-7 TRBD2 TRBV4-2 CASSQGASGNYEQYF TGTGCCAGCAGCCAAGGGGCTAGCGGGAACTACGAGCAGTACTTC
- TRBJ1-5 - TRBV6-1 CASSERAGWGNQPQHF TGTGCCAGCAGTGAAAGGGCAGGGTGGGGCAATCAGCCCCAGCATTTT
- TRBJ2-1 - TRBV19 CASVADSYNEQFF TGTGCGTCGGTAGCGGATTCCTACAATGAGCAGTTCTTC
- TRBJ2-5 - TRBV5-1 CASNPGSREETQYF TGCGCCAGCAACCCCGGGAGTCGGGAAGAGACCCAGTACTTC
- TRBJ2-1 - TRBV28 CASRSANSYNEQFF TGTGCCAGCAGGAGCGCCAACTCCTACAATGAGCAGTTCTTC
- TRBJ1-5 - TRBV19 CASSIAGLNQPQHF TGTGCCAGTAGTATAGCAGGGTTGAATCAGCCCCAGCATTTT
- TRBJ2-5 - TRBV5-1 CASSLAGSVQETQYF TGCGCCAGCAGCTTGGCAGGGTCCGTCCAAGAGACCCAGTACTTC
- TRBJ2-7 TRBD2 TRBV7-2 CASSSTSGYEQYF TGTGCCAGCAGCTCGACTAGCGGCTACGAGCAGTACTTC
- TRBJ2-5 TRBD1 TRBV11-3 CASSGQAAKTQYF TGTGCCAGCAGCGGACAGGCGGCGAAGACCCAGTACTTC
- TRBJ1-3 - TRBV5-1 CASSSSWADSGNTIYF TGCGCCAGCAGCTCATCTTGGGCCGACTCTGGAAACACCATATATTTT